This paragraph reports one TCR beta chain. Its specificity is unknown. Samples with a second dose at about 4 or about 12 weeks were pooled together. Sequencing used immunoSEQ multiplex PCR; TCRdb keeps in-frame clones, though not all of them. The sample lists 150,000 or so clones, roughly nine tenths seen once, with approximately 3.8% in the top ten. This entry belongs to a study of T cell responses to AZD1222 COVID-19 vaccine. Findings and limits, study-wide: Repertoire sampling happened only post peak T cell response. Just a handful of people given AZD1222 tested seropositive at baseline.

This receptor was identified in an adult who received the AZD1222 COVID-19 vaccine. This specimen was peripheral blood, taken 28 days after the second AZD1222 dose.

CDR3 loop: CASSLGLAGVRTGELFF. CDR3 DNA sequence: TGCGCCAGCAGCTTGGGTCTAGCGGGAGTACGAACCGGGGAGCTGTTTTTT. This chain joins TRBV5-1 and TRBJ2-2, with 10 nucleotides matching TRBD2. The CDR3 has 17 amino acids. V shed 0 bases, J shed 5 bases, and the junction held 7 bases outside the gene matches. Per germline, CDR1 SGHRS and CDR2 YFSETQ. The whole variable domain, filled in from reference TRBV5-1 and TRBJ2-2, reads KAGVTQTPRYLIKTRGQQVTLSCSPISGHRSVSWYQQTPGQGLQFLFEYFSETQRNKGNFPGRFSGRQFSNSRSEMNVSTLELGDSALYLCASSLGLAGVRTGELFFGEGSRLTVL.